The source of this TCR beta chain is a study of beta chain features in type 1 diabetes. Study findings and constraints: Unsettled here was the matter of whether HLA type influences TCRB rearrangement.

Donors contributed one heparinised blood draw apiece, averaging about 120 mL. Since all of the isolated RNA was reverse transcribed, expressed TCRB transcripts were what got sequenced. The assay was immunoSEQ multiplex PCR, and TCRdb's table has in-frame clones only and misses some. The table lists approximately 380,000 clones, around 15% of them singletons. This clone was recorded a few times. The antigen is not known. Per the germline V gene, CDR1 is GTSNPN and CDR2 is SVGIG (reference sequence). Deletions cut 2 bases from V and 12 bases from J, with 19 bases between. This CDR3 has 14 amino acids. The material sequenced was naive CD4+ T cells from blood. The chain recombines TRBV30 with TRBJ1-4; D possibly corresponds to TRBD1 (5 bases). The clonotype comes from a young woman in good health. CDR3 protein: CAWSPRDWGRELFF. The CDR3 DNA sequence: TGTGCCTGGAGTCCCCGGGACTGGGGGAGGGAACTGTTTTTT.